This TCR beta chain was recorded in a study of blood T cell repertoires in COVID-19. Study at large: The samples span acute and convalescent COVID-19 from the United States, Italy and Spain. PBMCs, B-cell-depleted T cells, or T cells were the source of the cDNA or gDNA that made up the material.

Per the authors' pipeline: Reference gene primer amplification yielded estimated nucleated cell counts. Assay: immunoSEQ multiplex PCR; the TCRdb copy retains only in-frame clones and omits some. The V and J calls and clone size are taken from that table; D and trimming were inferred from the DNA. The top ten clones hold 15% to 19% of a sample with 55,000 to 70,000 clones, roughly three quarters of them seen once. The source material was peripheral blood. This TCR was recovered from a man aged 80 or over with acute or convalescent COVID-19.

The CDR3 nucleotides read TGCAGCGTTGATTCCAACAGGGCTGCGTATGGCTACACCTTC. This translates into CSVDSNRAAYGYTF. This rearrangement joins TRBV29-1 to TRBJ1-2; tentative D call: TRBD1 (6 bases). This CDR3 has 14 residues. Germline V CDR1 and CDR2: SQVTM, ANQGSEA. V lost 3 bases to trimming and J lost 5 bases, with 16 bases between them.